This T cell receptor (beta chain) comes out of a study of cytomegalovirus exposure and HLA in healthy donors. Study-level information: Prior work identified 117 million unique TCR beta sequences in around 170 million T cells. Study-level findings and limits: A later analysis reportedly found that, within productive TCRs, an Asian-associated ancestry cluster had fewer N-insertions than the mean observed across the roughly 700 donors.

Points on this clone: Its antigen is still unknown.

Healthy bone marrow donors made up the cohort. The PCR used 60 Vbeta and 13 Jbeta primers. TCRdb's table, derived via immunoSEQ multiplex PCR, lists solely in-frame clones and lacks some. In the table there are roughly 51,000 clones, around 85% of which are singletons. Germline V gene lookup returns CDR1 SEHNR and CDR2 FQNEAQ (reference sequence). The length of the CDR3 is 13 residues. V lost 5 bases and J lost 1, with 6 bases in between. Sequencing was done on a sample of PBMCs. The chain links TRBV7-9 to TRBJ1-5; no definite D call. The TCR originated in a boy aged 5-17 years in good health and CMV-seropositive. CDR3 amino acids: CASSAQSNQPQHF. The CDR3 DNA follows: TGTGCCAGCAGCGCCCAGAGCAATCAGCCCCAGCATTTT.